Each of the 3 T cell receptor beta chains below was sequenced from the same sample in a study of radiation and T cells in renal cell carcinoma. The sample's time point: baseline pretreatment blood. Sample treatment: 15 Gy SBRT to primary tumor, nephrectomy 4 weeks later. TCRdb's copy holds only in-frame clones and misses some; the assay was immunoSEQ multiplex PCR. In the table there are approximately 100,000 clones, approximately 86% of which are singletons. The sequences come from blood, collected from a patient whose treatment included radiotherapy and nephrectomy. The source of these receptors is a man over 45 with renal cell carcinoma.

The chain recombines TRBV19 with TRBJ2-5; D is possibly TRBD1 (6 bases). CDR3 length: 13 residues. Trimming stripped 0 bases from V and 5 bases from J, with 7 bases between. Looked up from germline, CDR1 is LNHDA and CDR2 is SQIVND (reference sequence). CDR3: CASSIDDRETQYF. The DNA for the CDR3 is TGTGCCAGTAGTATAGACGACAGGGAGACCCAGTACTTC.

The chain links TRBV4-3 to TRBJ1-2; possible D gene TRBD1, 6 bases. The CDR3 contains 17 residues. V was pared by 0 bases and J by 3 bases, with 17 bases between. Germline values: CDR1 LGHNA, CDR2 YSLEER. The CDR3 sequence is CASSQERATGIYYGYTF. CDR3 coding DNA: TGCGCCAGCAGCCAAGAAAGGGCAACAGGGATTTACTATGGCTACACCTTC.

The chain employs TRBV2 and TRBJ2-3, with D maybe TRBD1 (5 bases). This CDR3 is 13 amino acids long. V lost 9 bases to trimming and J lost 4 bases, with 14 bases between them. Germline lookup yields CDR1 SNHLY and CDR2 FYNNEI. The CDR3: CASQGYSPDTQYF. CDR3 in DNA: TGTGCCAGTCAGGGTTATAGTCCAGATACGCAGTATTTT.